This T cell receptor beta chain was profiled in a study of beta chain features in type 1 diabetes. Findings and limits, study-wide: Among patients with Type 1 diabetes, TCRB CDR3s were moderately but significantly shorter in every one of the four CD4+ subsets. The influence of HLA type on TCRB rearrangement stayed undetermined. Patients showed naive, central memory and Treg TCRB repertoires that appeared more similar than those of healthy donors.

The whole isolated RNA underwent reverse transcription, so sequencing captured expressed TCRB transcripts. Sequenced by immunoSEQ multiplex PCR; TCRdb stores in-frame clones only, minus some. The sample contains 120,000 or so clones, about 18% of which appear only once. This clone was counted only a few times. The antigen is unknown. Sorted CD4+ subsets: naive, central memory, regulatory, stem cell-like memory (CD45RO/CCR7/CD25/CD127/CD95/CD27 panel). CDR3 length: 13 residues. V gave up 0 bases and J gave up 8 bases, with 13 bases separating them. Germline CDR1 GTSNPN, CDR2 SVGIG (reference sequence). V gene TRBV30 combines with J gene TRBJ1-2; TRBD1 might be the D (5 bases). The receptor's source is a young man with type 1 diabetes. The sequencing sample was made of central memory CD4+ T cells from blood. CDR3 coding DNA: TGTGCCTGGAGTGTATCGGGGCTTGGCGGCTACACCTTC. This gives the protein CAWSVSGLGGYTF. The whole variable domain, filled in from reference TRBV30 and TRBJ1-2, reads SQTIHQWPATLVQPVGSPLSLECTVEGTSNPNLYWYRQAAGRGLQLLFYSVGIGQISSEVPQNLSASRPQDRQFILSSKKLLLSDSGFYLCAWSVSGLGGYTFGSGTRLTVV.